This T cell receptor (beta chain) was documented in a study of T-cell memory formation after mild COVID-19. General study results and limits: Second-wave clones reaching peak frequency on day 37 lacked confirmed SARS-CoV-2 specificity.

The CDR3 covers 14 residues. Germline V gene data show CDR1 as LGHNA and CDR2 as YSLEER. V shed 3 bases and J shed 6 bases, with 13 bases lying between them. TCRdb redid the calling of the 5' RACE reads with MiXCR, one entry per CDR3 protein. The data show around 200,000 distinct CDR3 sequences, less than 20% seen once. At least ten counts were recorded for this clonotype. The target antigen is unknown. Sequencing was performed on PBMCs or a T cell subset sorted from them (not recorded which). V and J are TRBV4-3 and TRBJ2-3; the D gene is possibly TRBD2 (5 bases). The origin of this receptor is a man between 18 and 29 years old who had mild COVID-19 (a few samples of this study predate the infection). Cell type and time point are not known. CDR3 bases: TGCGCCAGCAGCCAGCCCGGGTCGGGGGATACGCAGTATTTT. Its translation: CASSQPGSGDTQYF.